This TCR beta chain was obtained from a study of T cell changes during pregnancy in multiple sclerosis. Repertoires were generated with immunoSEQ multiplex PCR, while TCRdb's copy carries only in-frame clones and drops some. The table lists under 10,000 clones, 80% to 90% of them singletons. CDR1 is MNHEY, CDR2 SVGAGI, per germline. CDR3 size: 14 residues. J gave up 3 bases and V 6 bases, and 8 bases lay outside the gene matches. Sequencing was performed on CD8+ T cells from peripheral blood mononuclear cells, taken in the first trimester of pregnancy. The rearrangement uses TRBV6-5 and TRBJ2-7; 7 bases match TRBD1. The TCR originated in a female donor in good health, enrolled as a control in a pregnancy study. This chain's CDR3 is CASRLRDRLYEQYF. In DNA, the CDR3 is TGTGCCAGCAGACTCCGGGACAGACTCTACGAGCAGTACTTC.